This entry lists 8 T cell receptor beta chains sequenced from one sample in a study of shared clonotypes between healthy human individuals. Repertoires were generated with immunoSEQ multiplex PCR, while TCRdb's copy carries only in-frame clones and drops some. This sample has a few million clones; approximately 93% occur once, and the top ten carry under 0.45%. Sequencing was done on a sample of naive CD4+ T cells from PBMCs. The subset was: CD45RA+ positively selected. The source is a man aged 18 to 29 in good health. Some clones in this sample may be carry-over from other donors' samples.

V and J are TRBV29-1 and TRBJ2-3; D is uncertain. Germline lookup yields CDR1 SQVTM and CDR2 ANQGSEA. This CDR3 is built from 15 residues. Between the trimmed V and J ends, which lost 0 bases and 0 bases, there was a span of 10 bases. The CDR3 nucleotides read TGCAGCGTTGAAGAGCCCTATACTAGCACAGATACGCAGTATTTT. Protein product: CSVEEPYTSTDTQYF.

This chain connects TRBV6-5 to TRBJ2-7; no definite D call. V lost 0 bases and J 0 bases, leaving 9 bases between the germline ends. Germline V CDR1 and CDR2: MNHEY, SVGAGI. CDR3 size: 15 residues. Here the CDR3 reads CASSYSTQRSYEQYF. The DNA of the CDR3 is TGTGCCAGCAGTTACTCGACCCAGCGCTCCTACGAGCAGTACTTC.

V gene TRBV29-1 combines with J gene TRBJ2-7; D may be TRBD1 or TRBD2 (5 bases each). The V gene's germline CDR1 is SQVTM and CDR2 ANQGSEA. Deletions cut 6 bases from V and 2 bases from J, with 14 bases between. CDR3 length equals 13 residues. The CDR3 reads CSVGDPLAYEQYF. Here the CDR3 DNA reads TGCAGCGTGGGGGATCCCTTGGCCTACGAGCAGTACTTC.

V usage is TRBV5-1 and J usage is TRBJ1-5; D ambiguous. The V gene's germline CDR1 is SGHRS and CDR2 YFSETQ. V was pared by 0 bases and J by 2 bases, with 9 bases between. The CDR3 runs to 15 residues. The CDR3 coding sequence is TGCGCCAGCAGCTTGGAGGGAATGGGCAATCAGCCCCAGCATTTT. Translating gives CASSLEGMGNQPQHF.

Of note for this clone: Other DNA sequences in this specimen translate into the identical CDR3. This chain uses TRBV5-1 with TRBJ2-1; D is unresolved. Germline CDR1 reads SGHRS; CDR2 reads YFSETQ. The CDR3 runs 15 residues. V lost 0 bases to trimming and J lost 4 bases, with 11 bases between them. CDR3 in amino acids: CASSLAGPTYNEQFF. DNA of the CDR3: TGCGCCAGCAGCTTGGCCGGCCCAACTTACAATGAGCAGTTCTTC.

The chain carries TRBV11-2 and TRBJ2-7; TRBD2 aligns across 7 bases. Germline lookup yields CDR1 SGHAT and CDR2 FQNNGV. There are 17 residues in the CDR3. V was clipped by 0 bases and J by 5 bases; unmatched bases: 13. CDR3 nucleotide sequence: TGTGCCAGCAGCTTAGATAGTGAAGGAGCGGGAAACGACGAGCAGTACTTC. It specifies CASSLDSEGAGNDEQYF.

V and J are TRBV19 and TRBJ1-5, with TRBD1 identical over 8 bases. This CDR3 contains 15 residues. Losses at the gene ends were 8 bases for V and 4 bases for J; bases not matched to a gene: 10. The germline gives CDR1 LNHDA, CDR2 SQIVND (reference sequence). This CDR3 reads CASSSGTGPNQPQHF. The CDR3 region has the DNA TGTGCCAGTTCCTCCGGGACAGGCCCGAATCAGCCCCAGCATTTT.

The CDR3 reads CASSDRDRGYPAAEAFF. The DNA for the CDR3 is TGTGCCAGCAGTGACCGGGACAGGGGATATCCCGCGGCTGAAGCTTTCTTT. The chain couples TRBV25-1 to TRBJ1-1; TRBD1 aligns across 10 bases. Unmatched junction bases numbered 13, after V lost 3 bases and J lost 6 bases. The length of the CDR3 is 17 residues. Germline CDR1 and CDR2: MGHDK and SYGVNS. The full variable domain, in which reference TRBV25-1 and TRBJ1-1 provide the parts outside the CDR3, is EADIYQTPRYLVIGTGKKITLECSQTMGHDKMYWYQQDPGMELHLIHYSYGVNSTEKGDLSSESTVSRIRTEHFPLTLESARPSHTSQYLCASSDRDRGYPAAEAFFGQGTRLTVV.